One and the same sample provided the 13 T cell receptor beta chains below, sequenced in a study of blood T cell repertoires in COVID-19. The data were produced by immunoSEQ multiplex PCR, yet TCRdb's version contains in-frame clones alone and is incomplete. The sample has about 250,000 clones, around 88% seen once. Sequenced material: peripheral blood. The source of these receptors is a woman aged 80 or older with COVID-19, enrolled during active disease.

This chain joins TRBV16 and TRBJ1-2, with 7 bases identical to TRBD1. In germline, CDR1 is KGHSY, CDR2 FQNENV. Losses at the gene ends were 3 bases for V and 4 bases for J; bases not matched to a gene: 5. The CDR3 consists of 14 residues. The CDR3 loop reads CASSHKTGSYGYTF. CDR3 in DNA: TGTGCCAGCAGCCACAAGACAGGGAGCTATGGCTACACCTTC.

V gene TRBV5-1 combines with J gene TRBJ2-5, with 9 bases aligning to TRBD2. The J segment lost 3 bases and the V segment lost 0 bases, leaving 6 bases of the junction unmatched. Germline values: CDR1 SGHRS, CDR2 YFSETQ. The CDR3 is 16 residues long. CDR3 region: CASSLVVSGGEETQYF. CDR3 DNA sequence: TGCGCCAGCAGCTTGGTTGTTAGCGGGGGAGAAGAGACCCAGTACTTC.

The J gene is TRBJ1-4, the V gene TRBV5-1; 8 bases match TRBD1. The CDR3 runs 15 residues. The germline V gene has CDR1 SGHRS and CDR2 YFSETQ. J gave up 8 bases and V 7 bases, and 13 bases lay outside the gene matches. DNA for the CDR3: TGCGCCAGCCAACCGACAGGGGACAATTTCGAAAAACTGTTTTTT. Its protein product is CASQPTGDNFEKLFF.

V and J are TRBV6-5 and TRBJ1-5, with D uncertain. The CDR3 is made up of 13 amino acids. The V gene lost 5 bases and the J gene lost 5 bases, with 10 bases spanning the gap. Germline lookup yields CDR1 MNHEY and CDR2 SVGAGI. Here the CDR3 DNA reads TGTGCCAGCAGTATCAGGTGGGATCAGCCCCAGCATTTT. Its translation: CASSIRWDQPQHF.

The rearrangement uses TRBV5-1 and TRBJ1-5, with TRBD1 matching 8 bases. This CDR3 region has 15 residues. V lost 0 bases, J lost 9 bases, and 8 bases stayed unmatched. From germline, CDR1 is SGHRS and CDR2 YFSETQ. The CDR3 region has the DNA TGCGCCAGCAGCTTGGAAGGACAGGGATTAGGGCCCCAGCATTTT. This sequence encodes CASSLEGQGLGPQHF.

The chain uses TRBV27 and TRBJ2-3; possibly TRBD1 for D (5 bases). The germline V gene has CDR1 MNHEY and CDR2 SMNVEV (reference sequence). This CDR3 is 11 amino acids long. V was clipped by 6 bases and J by 6 bases, with 7 bases between them. The CDR3 region has the DNA TGTGCCAGCAGAGCAGGGGATACGCAGTATTTT. This translates into CASRAGDTQYF.

This sequence joins TRBV5-1 and TRBJ2-2, with TRBD2 matching 7 bases. The length of the CDR3 is 15 residues. The V gene's germline CDR1 is SGHRS and CDR2 YFSETQ. The V segment lost 2 bases and the J segment 2 bases; nucleotides outside the gene matches: 3. DNA for the CDR3: TGCGCCAGCAGCTTAAGCGGGGTTAACACCGGGGAGCTGTTTTTT. Its protein product is CASSLSGVNTGELFF.

This clone was found a few times. The chain's CDR3 is CATSRDLTAAATNEQYF. The CDR3 DNA reads as TGTGCCACCAGCAGAGATCTAACTGCGGCAGCTACGAACGAGCAGTACTTC. The chain uses TRBV15 and TRBJ2-7; the D is unclear. V was trimmed by 0 bases and J by 5 bases, leaving 20 bases between them. Germline V gives CDR1 LNHNV, CDR2 YYDKDF (reference sequence). The CDR3 has 17 residues. The full variable domain, rest sourced from reference TRBV15 and TRBJ2-7, is DAMVIQNPRYQVTQFGKPVTLSCSQTLNHNVMYWYQQKSSQAPKLLFHYYDKDFNNEADTPDNFQSRRPNTSFCFLDIRSPGLGDTAMYLCATSRDLTAAATNEQYFGPGTRLTVT.

This CDR3 is CASSPQGTSPGYGYTF. The CDR3 nucleotides read TGTGCCAGCAGCCCCCAAGGGACATCCCCGGGTTATGGCTACACCTTC. The J gene is TRBJ1-2, the V gene TRBV7-2; perhaps TRBD1 as D (6 bases). V was trimmed by 5 bases and J by 5 bases, leaving 21 bases between them. The length of the CDR3 is 16 residues. Per germline, CDR1 SGHTA and CDR2 FQGNSA. Looking up the rest from reference TRBV7-2 and TRBJ1-2 gives the full variable domain: GAGVSQSPSNKVTEKGKDVELRCDPISGHTALYWYRQSLGQGLEFLIYFQGNSAPDKSGLPSDRFSAERTGGSVSTLTIQRTQQEDSAVYLCASSPQGTSPGYGYTFGSGTRLTVV.

The chain recombines TRBV6-6 with TRBJ2-7, with 7 nucleotides matching TRBD1. J lost 1 base, V lost 7 bases, and 4 bases had no gene match. The germline V gene has CDR1 MNHNY and CDR2 SVGAGI (reference sequence). The length of the CDR3 is 13 residues. CDR3 in amino acids: CASTLDRSYEQYV. Here the CDR3 DNA reads TGTGCCAGCACCCTGGACAGGTCCTACGAGCAGTACGTC.

This clone came up once. This chain uses TRBV6-1 with TRBJ2-7; no definite D call. The V gene's germline CDR1 is MNHNS and CDR2 SASEGT. The CDR3 has 14 residues. V lost 0 bases to trimming and J lost 1 base, with 7 bases between them. The CDR3 protein is CASSEASLSYEQYF. The DNA of the CDR3 is TGTGCCAGCAGTGAAGCATCCCTGTCCTACGAGCAGTACTTC.

The chain carries TRBV27 and TRBJ2-7, with a tentative D call TRBD2 (6 bases). CDR3 length: 15 amino acids. The V end lost 0 bases, the J end lost 7 bases, and 16 bases lay between the germline ends. CDR1 and CDR2 (germline): MNHEY, SMNVEV (reference sequence). This chain's CDR3 is CASSLSGTPTGEQYF. The CDR3, as DNA: TGTGCCAGCAGTTTATCCGGGACTCCCACGGGGGAGCAGTACTTC.

The chain is built from TRBV5-1 and TRBJ2-5; 8 positions agree with TRBD2. Trimming removed 4 bases from V and 3 bases from J; junction bases left unmatched: 8. Germline assignment: CDR1 SGHRS and CDR2 YFSETQ. CDR3 size: 15 residues. In DNA form, the CDR3 reads TGCGCCAGCAGCAGGTCGGGGGGGAAAGAAGAGACCCAGTACTTC. Translating gives CASSRSGGKEETQYF.